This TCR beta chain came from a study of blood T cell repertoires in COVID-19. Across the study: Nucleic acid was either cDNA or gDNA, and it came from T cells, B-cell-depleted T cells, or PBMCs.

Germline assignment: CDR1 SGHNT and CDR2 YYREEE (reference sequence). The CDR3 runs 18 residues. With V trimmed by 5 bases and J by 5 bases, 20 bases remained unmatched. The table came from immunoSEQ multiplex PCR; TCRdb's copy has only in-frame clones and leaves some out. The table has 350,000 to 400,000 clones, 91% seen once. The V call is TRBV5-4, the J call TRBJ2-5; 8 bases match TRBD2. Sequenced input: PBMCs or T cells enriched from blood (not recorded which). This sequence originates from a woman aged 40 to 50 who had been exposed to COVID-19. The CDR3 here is CASRGPTDPAGVGETQYF. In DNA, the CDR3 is TGTGCCAGCAGGGGTCCGACAGACCCAGCGGGAGTGGGTGAGACCCAGTACTTC.